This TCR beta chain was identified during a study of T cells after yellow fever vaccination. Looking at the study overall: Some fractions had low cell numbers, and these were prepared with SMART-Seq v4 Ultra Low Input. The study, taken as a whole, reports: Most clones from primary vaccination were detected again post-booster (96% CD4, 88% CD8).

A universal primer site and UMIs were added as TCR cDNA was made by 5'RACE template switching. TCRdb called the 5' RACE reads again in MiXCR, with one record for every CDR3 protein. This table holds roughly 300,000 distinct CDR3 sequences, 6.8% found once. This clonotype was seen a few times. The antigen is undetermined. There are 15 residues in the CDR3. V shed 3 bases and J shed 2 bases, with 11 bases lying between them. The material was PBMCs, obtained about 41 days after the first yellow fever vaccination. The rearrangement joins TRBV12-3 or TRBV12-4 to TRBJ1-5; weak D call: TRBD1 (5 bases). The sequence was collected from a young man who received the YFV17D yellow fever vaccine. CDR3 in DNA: TGTGCCAGCAGTTTGGCAGGGCTGGGCAATCAGCCCCAGCATTTT. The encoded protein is CASSLAGLGNQPQHF.